The present T cell receptor beta chain was sequenced within a study of blood T cell repertoires in COVID-19. On the study more broadly: Sources were T cells, B-cell-depleted T cells, or PBMCs; the material itself was cDNA or gDNA.

The study assigned cohorts using participant-reported clinical history. CDR1 and CDR2 (germline): SGHVS, FQNEAQ. The CDR3 loop spans 15 amino acids. Trimming removed 0 bases at V and 2 bases at J, with 11 bases between. The data were produced by immunoSEQ multiplex PCR, yet TCRdb's version contains in-frame clones alone and is incomplete. The sample contains more than 110,000 clones, approximately 80% of which appear only once. Input material: PBMCs or T cells enriched from blood (not recorded which). The chain employs TRBV7-8 and TRBJ2-7, with D possibly being TRBD2 (5 bases). The TCR was taken from a woman between 18 and 29 years old who had been exposed to COVID-19. Written as DNA, the CDR3 is TGTGCCAGCAGCTTAGCCTCTAGCCGAACCTACGAGCAGTACTTC. Residues: CASSLASSRTYEQYF.